This T cell receptor beta chain is drawn from a study of T-cell reconstitution after alpha-beta-depleted transplantation in children. This clonotype came up many times. Trimming at V came to 5 bases and at J to 5 bases, leaving 6 bases not matched to a gene. The germline V gene encodes CDR1 SQVTM and CDR2 ANQGSEA. This CDR3 region has 13 residues. Molecular barcoding with unique molecular identifiers was used for the TCRbeta library. TCRdb redid the calling of the PCR reads with MiXCR, one entry per CDR3 protein. The data hold around 400,000 distinct CDR3 sequences, with 20% observed a single time. This chain connects TRBV29-1 to TRBJ2-5; TRBD1 matches 9 bases. The sample consisted of PBMCs from the stem cell graft donor, taken from the stem cell graft. This sequence was found in a human donor who donated a stem cell graft to a child with acute myeloid leukemia. CDR3 nucleotide sequence: TGCAGCGTTCGGGACAGGGTGCGGGAGACCCAGTACTTC. This encodes CSVRDRVRETQYF.